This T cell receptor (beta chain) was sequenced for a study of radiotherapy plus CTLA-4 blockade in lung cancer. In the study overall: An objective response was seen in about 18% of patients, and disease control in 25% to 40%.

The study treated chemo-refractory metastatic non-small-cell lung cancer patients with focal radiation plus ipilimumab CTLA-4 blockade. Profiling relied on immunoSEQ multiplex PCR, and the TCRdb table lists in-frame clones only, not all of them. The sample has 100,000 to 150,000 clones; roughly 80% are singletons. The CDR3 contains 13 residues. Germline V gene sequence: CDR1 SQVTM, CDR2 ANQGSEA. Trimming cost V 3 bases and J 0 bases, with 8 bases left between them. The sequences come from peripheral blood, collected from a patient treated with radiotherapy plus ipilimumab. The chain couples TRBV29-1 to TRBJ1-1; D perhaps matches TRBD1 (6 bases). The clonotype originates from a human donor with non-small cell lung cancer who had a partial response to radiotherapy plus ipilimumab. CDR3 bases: TGCAGCGTTGACCAGGGGCTGAACACTGAAGCTTTCTTT. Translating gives CSVDQGLNTEAFF.